Shown below are 9 T cell receptor beta chains from a single sample sequenced in a study of blood T cell repertoires in COVID-19. The assay was immunoSEQ multiplex PCR, and TCRdb's table has in-frame clones only and misses some. The table lists roughly 180,000 clones, around 80% of them singletons. Sequenced input: peripheral blood. Source of these receptors: a human donor in a cohort sampled during active COVID-19.

The genes are TRBV5-8 and TRBJ1-5, with D perhaps TRBD1 (5 bases). Between the trimmed V and J ends, which lost 4 bases and 3 bases, there was a span of 11 bases. This CDR3 has 14 amino acids. The germline V gene encodes CDR1 SGHTS and CDR2 YDEGEE. The CDR3 region has the DNA TGTGCCAGCAGCATTAAGGGGTACAATCAGCCCCAGCATTTT. It is translated as CASSIKGYNQPQHF.

This clone has only one observation. The CDR3 DNA reads as TGTGCCAGCAGCTCGCCTAGCGGGTCAGTGCAGTACTTC. Translating gives CASSSPSGSVQYF. The chain employs TRBV7-9 and TRBJ2-7; 8 bases are shared with TRBD2. The CDR3 totals 13 residues. The J segment lost 9 bases and the V segment lost 4 bases, leaving 8 bases of the junction unmatched. Germline V CDR1 and CDR2: SEHNR, FQNEAQ (reference sequence).

The rearrangement links TRBV11-2 to TRBJ2-7, with D possibly TRBD1 on 5 matching bases. CDR3 size: 15 residues. Germline V gene sequence: CDR1 SGHAT, CDR2 FQNNGV. V was trimmed by 5 bases and J by 6 bases, leaving 20 bases between them. The CDR3 loop reads CASSTDSGHWAEQYF. CDR3 bases: TGTGCCAGCAGCACCGACTCAGGGCATTGGGCCGAGCAGTACTTC.

The chain recombines TRBV10-2 with TRBJ2-2; no definite D call. The CDR3 loop spans 13 amino acids. Trimming took off 0 bases at V and 4 bases at J, with 3 bases between the two ends. Germline V lookup: CDR1 WSHSY, CDR2 SAAADI. The chain's CDR3 is CASSESSTGELFF. CDR3 DNA sequence: TGCGCCAGCAGTGAGTCGAGCACCGGGGAGCTGTTTTTT.

V and J are TRBV30 and TRBJ2-7, with 7 bases identical to TRBD1. The CDR3 spans 12 residues. CDR1 GTSNPN and CDR2 SVGIG come from the germline V gene (reference sequence). The ends lost 0 bases at V and 7 bases at J; junction bases unmatched: 3. The CDR3 is CAWSVGGREQYF. CDR3 coding DNA: TGTGCCTGGAGTGTAGGGGGCAGGGAGCAGTACTTC.

The genes are TRBV6-5 and TRBJ2-2; D gene uncertain. V lost 9 bases, J lost 1 base, and 9 bases lay in between. The CDR3 runs 13 residues. Germline V gene data show CDR1 as MNHEY and CDR2 as SVGAGI. In DNA, the CDR3 is TGTGCCAGGGGTCTAGAGAACACCGGGGAGCTGTTTTTT. It specifies CARGLENTGELFF.

The chain joins TRBV3-1 (or the pseudogene TRBV3-2) to TRBJ1-2, with D uncertain. Trimming left V 2 bases short and J 5 bases short, with 27 bases between. The CDR3 totals 19 residues. The germline V gene has CDR1 LGHDT and CDR2 YNNKEL (reference sequence). CDR3 in amino acids: CASSQFGVGGIQALYGYTF. Here the CDR3 DNA reads TGTGCCAGCAGCCAATTCGGGGTCGGCGGAATTCAAGCTTTATATGGCTACACCTTC.

This chain uses TRBV11-3 with TRBJ2-1; 7 nucleotides match TRBD1. V was clipped by 4 bases and J by 7 bases; unmatched bases: 10. Germline V gene sequence: CDR1 SGHNT, CDR2 YENEEA. There are 15 residues in the CDR3. In DNA form, the CDR3 reads TGTGCCAGCAGCTCCGGACTGACAGGGAATAATGAGCAGTTCTTC. Translation: CASSSGLTGNNEQFF.

This chain joins TRBV5-1 and TRBJ2-1, with D perhaps matching TRBD2 (5 bases). V was shortened by 0 bases and J by 6 bases, with 16 bases between the two germline ends. The CDR3 sequence is 16 residues long. Germline V lookup: CDR1 SGHRS, CDR2 YFSETQ. The CDR3, as DNA: TGCGCCAGCAGCTTGGTAGCGCCAGAGTCGGTCAATGAGCAGTTCTTC. It yields the protein CASSLVAPESVNEQFF.